This TCR beta chain emerged from a study of blood T cell repertoires in COVID-19. Study-wide context: PBMCs, B-cell-depleted T cells, or T cells provided the cDNA or gDNA that made up the material.

CDR1 is MNHEY and CDR2 is SVGEGT in the germline V gene. Trimming took off 0 bases at V and 15 bases at J, with 11 bases between the two ends. The CDR3 loop spans 12 amino acids. Generated by immunoSEQ multiplex PCR, the TCRdb table keeps only in-frame clones and is missing some. The sample contains approximately 290,000 clones, approximately 90% of which appear only once. The clonotype was recovered from a woman aged 55-69 years with acute or convalescent COVID-19. The V call is TRBV6-2 or TRBV6-3, the J call TRBJ1-4, with a tentative D call TRBD1 (5 bases). Sequenced input: peripheral blood. The CDR3 DNA sequence: TGTGCCAGCAGTTACTCGGTCGGGGGGTTGTTTTTT. Amino acid sequence: CASSYSVGGLFF.